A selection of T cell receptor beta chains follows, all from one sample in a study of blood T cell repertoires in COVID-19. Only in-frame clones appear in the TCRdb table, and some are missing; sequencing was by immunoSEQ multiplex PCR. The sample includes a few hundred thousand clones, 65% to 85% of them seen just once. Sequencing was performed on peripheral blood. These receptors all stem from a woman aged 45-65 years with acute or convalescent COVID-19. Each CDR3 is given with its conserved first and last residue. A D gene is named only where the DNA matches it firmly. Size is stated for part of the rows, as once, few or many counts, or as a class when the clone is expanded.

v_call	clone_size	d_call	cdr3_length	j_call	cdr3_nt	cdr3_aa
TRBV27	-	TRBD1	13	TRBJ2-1	TGTGCCAGCAGACGGACAGGGGATAGCGAGCAGTTCTTC	CASRRTGDSEQFF
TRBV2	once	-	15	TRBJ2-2	TGTGCCAGCAGTGTGGCGGGGAGTGAGGCCGGGGAGCTGTTTTTT	CASSVAGSEAGELFF
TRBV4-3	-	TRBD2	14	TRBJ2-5	TGCGCCAGCAGCCAATCGGGGGGGCAGGAGACCCAGTACTTC	CASSQSGGQETQYF
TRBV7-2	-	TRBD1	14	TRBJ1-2	TGTGCCAGCAGCTGGGACAGAGACAACTATGGCTACACCTTC	CASSWDRDNYGYTF
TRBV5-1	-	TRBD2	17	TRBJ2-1	TGCGCCAGCAGCTTGGGCCTCATAGCGGGAGCCTACAATGAGCAGTTCTTC	CASSLGLIAGAYNEQFF
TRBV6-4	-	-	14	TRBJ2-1	TGTGCCAGCAGCGAGGGCGTCGCTGGCGAGAGGCAGTTCTTC	CASSEGVAGERQFF
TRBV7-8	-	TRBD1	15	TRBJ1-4	TGTGCCAGCAGCTTGCGGACAGGGGGAGACGAAAAACTGTTTTTT	CASSLRTGGDEKLFF
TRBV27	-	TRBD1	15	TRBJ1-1	TGTGCCAGCAGTCTTAGGACAGGTCAGGAAACTGAAGCTTTCTTT	CASSLRTGQETEAFF
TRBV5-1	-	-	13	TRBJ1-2	TGCGCCAGCAGCTTGGGAGGGTCGGATGGCTACACCTTC	CASSLGGSDGYTF
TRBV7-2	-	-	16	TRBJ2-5	TGTGCCAGCAGCTTACATAACCGGGGGATGCAAGAGACCCAGTACTTC	CASSLHNRGMQETQYF
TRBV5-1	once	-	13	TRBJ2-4	TGCGCCAGCAGCCTCCACGGGGAAGACATTCAGTACTTC	CASSLHGEDIQYF
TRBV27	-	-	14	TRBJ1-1	TGTGCCAGCAGCCCCGGGACATCGAACACTGAAGCTTTCTTT	CASSPGTSNTEAFF
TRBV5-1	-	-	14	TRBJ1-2	TGCGCCAGCAGCTTGGAACAGGGATTGGAGGGCTACACCTTC	CASSLEQGLEGYTF
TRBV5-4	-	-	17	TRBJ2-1	TGTGCCAGCAGCTTGGGGAGGGGTGATCGGCTCGGGAATGAGCAGTTCTTC	CASSLGRGDRLGNEQFF
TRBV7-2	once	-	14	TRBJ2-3	TGTGCCAGCAGCTTAGCGCAACTGACAGATACGCAGTATTTT	CASSLAQLTDTQYF
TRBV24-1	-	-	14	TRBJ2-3	TGTGCCACCAGTGCCCTAAGATCGTCAGATACGCAGTATTTT	CATSALRSSDTQYF
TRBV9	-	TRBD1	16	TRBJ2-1	TGTGCCAGCAGCGTGATGACAGGGAGCTCCTACAATGAGCAGTTCTTC	CASSVMTGSSYNEQFF
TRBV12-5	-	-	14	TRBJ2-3	TGTGCTAGTGGTTACGGGTCCTTGGGAGATACGCAGTATTTT	CASGYGSLGDTQYF
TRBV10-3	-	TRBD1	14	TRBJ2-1	TGTGCCATCAGGAAGGAAGGGGGCTTCGATGAGCAGTTCTTC	CAIRKEGGFDEQFF
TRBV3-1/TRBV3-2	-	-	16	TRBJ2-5	TGTGCCAGCAGCCAAGGCCTACCATCCTACCAAGAGACCCAGTACTTC	CASSQGLPSYQETQYF
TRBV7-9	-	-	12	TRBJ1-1	TGTGCCAGCAGCTTAAATGAAAGGAGAGCTTTCTTT	CASSLNERRAFF
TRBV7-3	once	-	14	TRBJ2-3	TGTGCCAGCAGCGGAGGGGGGGCCACAGATACGCAGTATTTT	CASSGGGATDTQYF
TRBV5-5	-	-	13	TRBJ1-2	TGTGCCAGCAGCTTGGCGTCATACAATGGCTACACCTTC	CASSLASYNGYTF
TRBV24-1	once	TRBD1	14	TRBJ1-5	TGTGCCACCAGCTCCGGGACAGGGAATCAGCCCCAGCATTTT	CATSSGTGNQPQHF
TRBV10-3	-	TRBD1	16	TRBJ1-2	TGTGCCATCAGTGAGTCCCCGACAGGGGGCGCGTATGGCTACACCTTC	CAISESPTGGAYGYTF
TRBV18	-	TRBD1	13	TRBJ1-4	TGTGCCAGCTCACCGGGACAGGGGGAAAAACTGTTTTTT	CASSPGQGEKLFF
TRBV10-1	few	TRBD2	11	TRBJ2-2	TGCGCCGGGGGGGACACCGGGGAGCTGTTTTTT	CAGGDTGELFF
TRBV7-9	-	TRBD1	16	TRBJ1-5	TGTGCCAGCAGCCGTACCGACAGGGTCGGGAATCAGCCCCAGCATTTT	CASSRTDRVGNQPQHF
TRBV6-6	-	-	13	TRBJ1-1	TGTGCCAGCAGTTCGGGACAGAACACTGAAGCTTTCTTT	CASSSGQNTEAFF
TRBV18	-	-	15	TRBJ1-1	TGTGCCAGCTCACCCCCCGCAGGTAGAGACACTGAAGCTTTCTTT	CASSPPAGRDTEAFF
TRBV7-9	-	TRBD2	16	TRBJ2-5	TGTGCCAGCAGCTCCATCGGGGGGAGCTTCCAAGAGACCCAGTACTTC	CASSSIGGSFQETQYF
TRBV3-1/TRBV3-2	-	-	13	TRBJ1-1	TGTGCCAGCAGCCAAGACAGGAACACTGAAGCTTTCTTT	CASSQDRNTEAFF
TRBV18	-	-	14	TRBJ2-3	TGTGCCAGCTCACCGGAAATTGTAGTAAGCGCGCAGTATTTT	CASSPEIVVSAQYF
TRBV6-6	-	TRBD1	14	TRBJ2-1	TGTGCCAGCAGTTACTTGACAGGGGTTAGTGAGCAGTTCTTC	CASSYLTGVSEQFF
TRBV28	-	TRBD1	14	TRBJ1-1	TGTGCCAGCAGTCCAGGACAGGGGGTCACTGAAGCTTTCTTT	CASSPGQGVTEAFF
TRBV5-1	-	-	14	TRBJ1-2	TGCGCCAGCAGCTCCGCCGGACTTTCCGATGGCTACACCTTC	CASSSAGLSDGYTF
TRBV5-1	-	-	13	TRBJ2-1	TGCGCCAGCAGCTTGGTCTGGGGCTGGGAGCAGTTCTTC	CASSLVWGWEQFF
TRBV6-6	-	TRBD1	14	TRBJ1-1	TGTGCCAGCAGTAACGGGGGACAGGGCGCTGAAGCTTTCTTT	CASSNGGQGAEAFF
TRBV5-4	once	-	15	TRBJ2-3	TGTGCCAGCAGCGCGACTACGAACAACCCAGATACGCAGTATTTT	CASSATTNNPDTQYF
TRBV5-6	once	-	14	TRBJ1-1	TGTGCCAGCAGTCTTTCGGGATGGGACACTGAAGCTTTCTTT	CASSLSGWDTEAFF
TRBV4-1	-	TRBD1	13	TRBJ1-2	TGCGCCAGCAGCCATCAGACAGGGAATGGCTACACCTTC	CASSHQTGNGYTF
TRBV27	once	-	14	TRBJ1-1	TGTGCCAGCAGTTTAAACCCCAGGGTGTCTGAAGCTTTCTTT	CASSLNPRVSEAFF
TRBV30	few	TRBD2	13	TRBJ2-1	TGTGCCTGGAGTGGCGGGGGGCCCAATGAGCAGTTCTTC	CAWSGGGPNEQFF
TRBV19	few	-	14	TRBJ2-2	TGTGCCACCAAAATGCGAGGGAACACCGGGGAGCTGTTTTTT	CATKMRGNTGELFF
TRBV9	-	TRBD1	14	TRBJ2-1	TGTGCCAGCAGCACAGGGGACTCCTACAATGAGCAGTTCTTC	CASSTGDSYNEQFF
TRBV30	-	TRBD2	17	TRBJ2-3	TGTGCCCGGGCGCCGGGACTAGCGGGAGGAAGCACAGATACGCAGTATTTT	CARAPGLAGGSTDTQYF
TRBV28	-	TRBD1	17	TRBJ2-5	TGTGCCAGCAGTCCCATTGTCCCGGGACAGGGGGCAGAGACCCAGTACTTC	CASSPIVPGQGAETQYF
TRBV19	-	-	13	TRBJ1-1	TGTGCCAGTACGCAGGGCGCGAACACTGAAGCTTTCTTT	CASTQGANTEAFF
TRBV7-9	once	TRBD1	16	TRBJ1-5	TGTGCCAGCAGCTTTATGGACAGGGGAGAGGTTCAGCCCCAGCATTTT	CASSFMDRGEVQPQHF
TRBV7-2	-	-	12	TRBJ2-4	TGTGCCACCGGCCTGGGGGCGAACATTCAGTACTTC	CATGLGANIQYF